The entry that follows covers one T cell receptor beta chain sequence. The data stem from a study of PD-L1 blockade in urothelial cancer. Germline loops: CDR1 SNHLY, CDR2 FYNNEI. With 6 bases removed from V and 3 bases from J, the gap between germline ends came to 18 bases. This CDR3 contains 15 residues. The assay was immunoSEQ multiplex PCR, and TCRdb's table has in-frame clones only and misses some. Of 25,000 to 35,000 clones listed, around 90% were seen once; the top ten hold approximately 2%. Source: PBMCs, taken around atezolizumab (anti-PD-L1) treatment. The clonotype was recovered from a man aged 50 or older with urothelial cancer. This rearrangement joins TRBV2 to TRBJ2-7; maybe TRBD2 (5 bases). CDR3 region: CASRPGGGGDYEQYF. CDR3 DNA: TGTGCCAGCAGGCCGGGCGGAGGTGGTGACTACGAGCAGTACTTC.